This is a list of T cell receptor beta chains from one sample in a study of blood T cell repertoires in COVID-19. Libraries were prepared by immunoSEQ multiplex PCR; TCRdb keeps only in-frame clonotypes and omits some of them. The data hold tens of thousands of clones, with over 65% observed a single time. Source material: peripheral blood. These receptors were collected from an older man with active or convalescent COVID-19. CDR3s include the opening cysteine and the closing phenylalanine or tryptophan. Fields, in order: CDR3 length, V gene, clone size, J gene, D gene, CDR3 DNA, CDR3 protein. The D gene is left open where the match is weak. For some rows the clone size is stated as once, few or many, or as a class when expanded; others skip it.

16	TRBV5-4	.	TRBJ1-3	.	TGTGCCAGCAGCTTGTCGGCCAGGGCCTCTGGAAACACCATATATTTT	CASSLSARASGNTIYF
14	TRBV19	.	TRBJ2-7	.	TGTGCCAGTAGTCAGTCAGGGGTCCTGAACGAGCAGTACTTC	CASSQSGVLNEQYF
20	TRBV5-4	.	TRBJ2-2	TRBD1	TGTGCCAGCAGCTCCCCCCGGGGTTACCGACAGGGGGGTTTGACCGGGGAGCTGTTTTTT	CASSSPRGYRQGGLTGELFF
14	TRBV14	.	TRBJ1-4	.	TGTGCCAGCAGCCAAGATCTTTCGGATGAAAAACTGTTTTTT	CASSQDLSDEKLFF
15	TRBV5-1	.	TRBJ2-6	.	TGCGCCAGCACCCTTCTACCCTCTGGGGCCAACGTCCTGACTTTC	CASTLLPSGANVLTF
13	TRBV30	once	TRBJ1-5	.	TGTGCCTGGAGTGTGGGAGGGGATCAGCCCCAGCATTTT	CAWSVGGDQPQHF
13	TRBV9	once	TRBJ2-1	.	TGTGCCAGCAGCCGCGGGCCCTTCGATGAGCAGTTCTTC	CASSRGPFDEQFF
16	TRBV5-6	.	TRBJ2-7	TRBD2	TGTGCCAGCAGCTTGGCCGGGACTAGCCTGTCCTACGAGCAGTACTTC	CASSLAGTSLSYEQYF
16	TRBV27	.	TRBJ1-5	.	TGTGCCAGCAGTTCAACCGGAGGGGTGTACAATCAGCCCCAGCATTTT	CASSSTGGVYNQPQHF
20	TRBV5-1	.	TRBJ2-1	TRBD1	TGCGCCAGCAGCTTCCCGAGACAGGGGGGAACCTATGTCTCCTACAATGAGCAGTTCTTC	CASSFPRQGGTYVSYNEQFF
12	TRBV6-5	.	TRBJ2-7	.	TGTGCCAGCAGCTCCGGACACTACGAGCAGTACTTC	CASSSGHYEQYF
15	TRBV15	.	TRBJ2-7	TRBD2	TGTGCCACCAGCTTCCCGGGGGGGGCGATAAACGAGCAGTACTTC	CATSFPGGAINEQYF
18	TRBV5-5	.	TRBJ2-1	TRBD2	TGTGCCAGCAGCTTGGCTAGCGGGGGGTGGAGCTCCTACAATGAGCAGTTCTTC	CASSLASGGWSSYNEQFF
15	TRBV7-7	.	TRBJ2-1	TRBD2	TGTGCTAGCAGCCCCTCCGCGGGACTATCGAATGAGCAGTTCTTC	CASSPSAGLSNEQFF
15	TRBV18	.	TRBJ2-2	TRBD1	TGTGCCAGCTCACCGGGACAGGGGGACGCCGGGGAGCTGTTTTTT	CASSPGQGDAGELFF
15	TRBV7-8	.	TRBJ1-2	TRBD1	TGTGCCAGCAGCATTACAGGGGTTTGGGACTATGGCTACACCTTC	CASSITGVWDYGYTF
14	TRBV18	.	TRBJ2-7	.	TGTGCCAGCTCAGGGGGGGACACTCCATACGAGCAGTACTTC	CASSGGDTPYEQYF
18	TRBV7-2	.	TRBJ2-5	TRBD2	TGTGCCAGCAGCTTATTTGAGGTGCTAGCGGGGGAAGAAGAGACCCAGTACTTC	CASSLFEVLAGEEETQYF
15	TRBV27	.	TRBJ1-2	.	TGTGCCAGCAGTTTATCGGGGCGAACCAATCTTGGCTACACCTTC	CASSLSGRTNLGYTF
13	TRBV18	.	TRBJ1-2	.	TGTGCCAGCTCACCTACACCTAACTATGGCTACACCTTC	CASSPTPNYGYTF
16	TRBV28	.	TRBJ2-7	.	TGTGCCAGCAGTTCCGGCCTGGGGGCGCCCTACGACGAGCAGTACTTC	CASSSGLGAPYDEQYF
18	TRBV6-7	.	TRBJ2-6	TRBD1	TGTGCCAGCAGTTACTCAGACAGGGTCCTTTCTGGGGCCAACGTCCTGACTTTC	CASSYSDRVLSGANVLTF
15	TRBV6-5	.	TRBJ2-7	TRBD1	TGTGCCAGCAGCCTTATGGGGACAGGACCCTACGAGCAGTACTTC	CASSLMGTGPYEQYF
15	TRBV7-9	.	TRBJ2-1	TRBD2	TGTGCCAGCAGCCCAACCGGGACTAGGGAAAATGAGCAGTTCTTC	CASSPTGTRENEQFF
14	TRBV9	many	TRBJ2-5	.	TGTGCCAGCAGCACTGGGACAAGCCAAGAGACCCAGTACTTC	CASSTGTSQETQYF
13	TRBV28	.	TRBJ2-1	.	TGTGCCAGCAGTCCTGCCGGGAGCTATGAGCAGTTCTTC	CASSPAGSYEQFF
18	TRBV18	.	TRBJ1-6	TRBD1	TGTGCCAGCTCACACCGGGACAGGGTGCAATCCTATAATTCACCCCTCCACTTT	CASSHRDRVQSYNSPLHF
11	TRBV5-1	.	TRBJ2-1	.	TGCGCCAGCAGCGGGCACGCTGAGCAGTTCTTC	CASSGHAEQFF
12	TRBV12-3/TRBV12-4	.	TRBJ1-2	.	TGTGCCAGCAGTTTCGGGACTGGGGGCTACACCTTC	CASSFGTGGYTF
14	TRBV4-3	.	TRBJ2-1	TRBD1	TGCGCCAGCAGCCCTAAGACAGGGAACAATGAGCAGTTCTTC	CASSPKTGNNEQFF
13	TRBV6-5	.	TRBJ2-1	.	TGTGCCAGCAGTAACAGCCAGGGCTATGAGCAGTTCTTC	CASSNSQGYEQFF
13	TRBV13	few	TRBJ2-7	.	TGTGCCAGCAGCCGGGGGAGCTCCTACGAGCAGTACTTC	CASSRGSSYEQYF
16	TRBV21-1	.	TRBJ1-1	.	TGTGCCAGCAGCAAAGGCATGGGGGGAGATAGGACTGAAGCTTTCTTT	CASSKGMGGDRTEAFF
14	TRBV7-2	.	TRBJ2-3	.	TGTGCCAGCAGCAGACGACTAGACCCAGATACGCAGTATTTT	CASSRRLDPDTQYF
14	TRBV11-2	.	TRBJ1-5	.	TGTGCCAGCAGTTATGGGACAATCAATCAGCCCCAGCATTTT	CASSYGTINQPQHF
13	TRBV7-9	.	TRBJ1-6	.	TGTGCCAGCAGTCCCGGAGGCGAATCACCCCTCCACTTT	CASSPGGESPLHF
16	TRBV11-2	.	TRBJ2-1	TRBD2	TGTGCCACGACAAGGGGGGGGACTAGCGGGAGAGGAGAGCAGTTCTTC	CATTRGGTSGRGEQFF
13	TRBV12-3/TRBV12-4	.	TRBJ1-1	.	TGTGCCAGCAACCAGGGTAGAGGTAATGAAGCTTTCTTT	CASNQGRGNEAFF
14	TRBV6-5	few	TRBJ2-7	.	TGTGCCAGCAGCCGCCGGAGGGGGGGGCATGAGCAGTACTTC	CASSRRRGGHEQYF
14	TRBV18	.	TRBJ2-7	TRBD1	TGTGCCAGCTCGGGCGCGGACAGGGGGGACGAGCAGTACTTC	CASSGADRGDEQYF
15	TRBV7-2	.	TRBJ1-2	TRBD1	TGTGCCAGCAGCCTCGGGACAGGGATTAACTATGGCTACACCTTC	CASSLGTGINYGYTF
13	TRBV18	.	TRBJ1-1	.	TGTGCCAGCCGATCGTCATTGGGCGCTGAAGCTTTCTTT	CASRSSLGAEAFF
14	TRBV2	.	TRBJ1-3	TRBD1	TGTGCCAGCAGTACCGGGACAGCTGGAAACACCATATATTTT	CASSTGTAGNTIYF
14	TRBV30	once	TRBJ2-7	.	TGTGCCTGGAGTGTGGGCGGGACCCCCTACGAGCAGTACTTC	CAWSVGGTPYEQYF
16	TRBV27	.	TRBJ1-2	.	TGTGCCAGCAGTTTTGGGGGAGGACGCACTAACTATGGCTACACCTTC	CASSFGGGRTNYGYTF
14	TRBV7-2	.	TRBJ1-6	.	TGTGCCAGCAGCTTATCCCCCCAGGGTGGAACCCCCCACTTT	CASSLSPQGGTPHF
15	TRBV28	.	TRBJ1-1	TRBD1	TGTGCCAGCAGTCTTGGTGGACAGGGGATTATTGTAGCTTTCTTT	CASSLGGQGIIVAFF
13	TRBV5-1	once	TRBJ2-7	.	TGCGCCAGCAGCCCCCGTGCCGCGGGTGAGCAGTACTTC	CASSPRAAGEQYF
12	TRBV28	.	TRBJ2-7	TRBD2	TGTGCCCATCAGCGGGAGGGTTACGAGCAGTACTTC	CAHQREGYEQYF
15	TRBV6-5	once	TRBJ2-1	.	TGTGCCAGCAGTCGGTACAGTAGCTCCTACAATGAGCAGTTCTTC	CASSRYSSSYNEQFF
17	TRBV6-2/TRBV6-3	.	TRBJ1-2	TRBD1	TGTGCCAGCAGTTACTCGAGTTCCGGGACAGGGGGCTTTGGCTACACCTTC	CASSYSSSGTGGFGYTF
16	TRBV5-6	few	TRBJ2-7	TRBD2	TGTGCCAGCAGCTGGGGGTCGGGACTAGCAACCTACGAGCAGTACTTC	CASSWGSGLATYEQYF
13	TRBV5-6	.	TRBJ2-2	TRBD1	TGTGCCAGCAGCCCAGGGGGCCCCGGGGAGCTGTTTTTT	CASSPGGPGELFF
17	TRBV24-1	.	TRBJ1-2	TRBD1	TGTGCCACCAGTGACTCCGGGACAGGGCCCTCCCAGGAGGGCTACACCTTC	CATSDSGTGPSQEGYTF